The clone carrying this T cell receptor beta chain has only a few counts. Its antigen is still unknown. This record belongs to a study of blood T cells in healthy people across ages. Study outcomes and limitations: Whereas aged donors had fewer naive CD4+ cells, long-lived donors had more of them and higher diversity. Estimates of total diversity, which came from one million sequenced T cells, were considered to be underestimates.

CDR1 is DFQATT and CDR2 is SNEGSKA in the germline V gene (reference sequence). The V end lost 6 bases, the J end lost 4 bases, and 13 bases lay between the germline ends. This CDR3 spans 13 amino acids. For the second PCR, which ran for about 7 to 11 cycles, a sample-barcoded 5' primer and a J-beta primer mix were used. Every cDNA molecule carried a tag from a template-switch adaptor bearing 12 random nucleotides. MiXCR, applied by TCRdb to the 5' RACE reads, yields one record per CDR3 protein. There are about 1.4 million distinct CDR3 sequences in the sample; around 55% occur only once, and roughly 6.3% lies in the top ten. Extraction of total RNA produced a minimum of 5.5 micrograms from each sample.

V usage is TRBV20-1 and J usage is TRBJ1-5; no clear D gene. The sequenced sample was blood. This sequence was found in a man between 18 and 29 years old in good health. DNA of the CDR3: TGCAGTGCGGCCAGTGGGGAAAATCAGCCCCAGCATTTT. Translating it yields CSAASGENQPQHF.